The clone carrying this T cell receptor (beta chain) was seen just once. Produced via immunoSEQ multiplex PCR; TCRdb's table is partial and in-frame only. This table has over 400,000 clones, approximately 86% appearing once. This sample was included in a study of blood T cell repertoires in COVID-19. The germline V gene encodes CDR1 MDHEN and CDR2 SYDVKM. This CDR3 is built from 13 residues. V was cut by 6 bases and J by 5 bases, with 14 bases left in between. The origin of this receptor is an older woman who had recovered from COVID-19. Material for sequencing was PBMCs or T cells enriched from blood (not recorded which). V gene TRBV28 combines with J gene TRBJ2-7; the D gene is possibly TRBD1 (5 bases). The CDR3 region is CASSPQGWDEQYV. The CDR3 coding sequence is TGTGCCAGCAGCCCCCAGGGATGGGACGAGCAGTACGTC.